These T cell receptor beta chains were read from a single sample in a study of human T cells and chemical hapten exposure. Each CDR3 protein is one row after TCRdb ran MiXCR on the RACE reads. The sample contains about 120,000 distinct CDR3 sequences, roughly 14% of which appear only once. The material sequenced was whole blood, taken in connection with sensitization to the hapten diphenylcyclopropenone (DPC). The receptors originated from a woman younger than 30 with alopecia areata. Some clones in this sample may be carry-over from other donors' samples. Each CDR3 is given with its conserved first and last residue.

v_call: TRBV7-9; j_call: TRBJ2-2; cdr3_aa: CASSLDERTFSGELFF
v_call: TRBV4-3; j_call: TRBJ1-1; cdr3_aa: CASSQDLGRGNTEAFF
v_call: TRBV4-3; j_call: TRBJ1-6; cdr3_aa: CASSQDGRSPLHF
v_call: TRBV28; j_call: TRBJ1-6; cdr3_aa: CASSLGRGRGSYNSPLHF
v_call: TRBV11-1; j_call: TRBJ1-1; cdr3_aa: CASSLRTGKRAFF
v_call: TRBV27; j_call: TRBJ1-6; cdr3_aa: CASSSYSNSPLHF
v_call: TRBV11-2; j_call: TRBJ2-3; cdr3_aa: CASSLVVAQGSTDTQYF
v_call: TRBV7-2; j_call: TRBJ2-1; cdr3_aa: CATTGWGTNNEQFF
v_call: TRBV15; j_call: TRBJ2-3; cdr3_aa: CATSRQTNLGDTQYF
v_call: TRBV9; j_call: TRBJ2-5; cdr3_aa: CASSPGLAGTQETQYF
v_call: TRBV4-3; j_call: TRBJ2-1; cdr3_aa: CASSQRTSGGVLNEQFF
v_call: TRBV3-1; j_call: TRBJ1-1; cdr3_aa: CASSQGTGVSRTEAFF
v_call: TRBV9; j_call: TRBJ2-1; cdr3_aa: CASSVVGQGPNEQFF
v_call: TRBV6-2/TRBV6-3; j_call: TRBJ2-2; cdr3_aa: CASSPGLAGGRANTGELFF
v_call: TRBV5-4; j_call: TRBJ1-1; cdr3_aa: CASSHQGTGVTEAFF
v_call: TRBV29-1; j_call: TRBJ1-1; cdr3_aa: CSVDQNTEAFF
v_call: TRBV7-2; j_call: TRBJ1-2; cdr3_aa: CASSLLLAGTIYGYTF
v_call: TRBV28; j_call: TRBJ1-4; cdr3_aa: CASSIRTGPRKLFF
v_call: TRBV29-1; j_call: TRBJ2-7; cdr3_aa: CSVEEGAGRNEQYF
v_call: TRBV27; j_call: TRBJ1-5; cdr3_aa: CASSFTSNQPQHF
v_call: TRBV5-1; j_call: TRBJ2-5; cdr3_aa: CASSFTTGTRETQYF
v_call: TRBV6-2/TRBV6-3; j_call: TRBJ1-1; cdr3_aa: CASSYAVKGTEAFF
v_call: TRBV11-2; j_call: TRBJ2-7; cdr3_aa: CASTGDWDYEQYF
v_call: TRBV15; j_call: TRBJ1-1; cdr3_aa: CATSRDAGRGNTEAFF
v_call: TRBV6-1; j_call: TRBJ2-3; cdr3_aa: CASRLASGIDTQYF
v_call: TRBV4-3; j_call: TRBJ1-1; cdr3_aa: CASSPSVRAVNTEAFF
v_call: TRBV2; j_call: TRBJ1-6; cdr3_aa: CASTRDRDSPLHF
v_call: TRBV7-6; j_call: TRBJ2-5; cdr3_aa: CASSLGQETQYF
v_call: TRBV7-8; j_call: TRBJ2-7; cdr3_aa: CASSPGQLQSYEQYF
v_call: TRBV12-3/TRBV12-4; j_call: TRBJ2-6; cdr3_aa: CASSLALGLAGANVLTF
v_call: TRBV4-3; j_call: TRBJ1-2; cdr3_aa: CASSQGTEQPNYGYTF
v_call: TRBV7-3; j_call: TRBJ2-7; cdr3_aa: CASSATPGPRYEQYF
v_call: TRBV4-1; j_call: TRBJ2-5; cdr3_aa: CASSRAQSHQETQYF
v_call: TRBV21-1; j_call: TRBJ1-1; cdr3_aa: CASSRDSNTEAFF
v_call: TRBV6-2/TRBV6-3; j_call: TRBJ2-2; cdr3_aa: CASGRELFF
v_call: TRBV2; j_call: TRBJ2-5; cdr3_aa: CASSRNIGLVETQYF